This T cell receptor (beta chain) was documented in a study of T cells in Graves' hyperthyroidism and ophthalmopathy. Study conclusions and caveats: Most expanded thyroid clonotypes above 0.001 recurred in blood. Ophthalmopathy was told apart from stable hyperthyroidism by a 13 V-J model.

When ophthalmopathy did not progress within 18 months, Graves' hyperthyroidism was considered stable. Participants, patients aged 18 to 65, had newly diagnosed hyperthyroidism with a duration under 2 months. This clonotype was seen many times. The antigen is undetermined. Amplification targeted TCR beta CDR3 regions from RNA transcripts. The TCR CDR3 was amplified in a first-round RT-PCR using the HTBI primer set. TCRdb fed the multiplex PCR reads into MiXCR, producing one record per CDR3 protein. Among about 340,000 distinct CDR3 sequences listed, around a sixth were seen once. The sample was blood. The receptor's source is a woman aged 45-65 years with Graves' hyperthyroidism.

The CDR3 reads CASSLGLPHGNTIYF. CDR3 sequence (DNA): TGTGCCAGCAGTTTAGGGCTGCCTCATGGAAACACCATATATTTT. The V and J genes are TRBV28 and TRBJ1-3; D is unclear. This CDR3 spans 15 amino acids. V lost 2 bases and J 3 bases, leaving 11 bases between the germline ends. Germline V gives CDR1 MDHEN, CDR2 SYDVKM.